Below are 15 T cell receptor beta chains sequenced from a single sample in a study of regulatory T cells in long-lasting Graves disease. HTBI primers from iRepertoire and Arm-PCR of CDR3 regions yielded the TCR beta libraries. TCRdb re-called the multiplex PCR reads through MiXCR, storing one row per CDR3 protein. The sample consists of some 340,000 distinct CDR3 sequences, approximately 25% of them appearing once. Time point reported: persistent/refractory GD, antithyroid drugs over 5 years with positive TRAb. PBMC RNA served as the TCR library source. The sequencing used peripheral blood mononuclear cells (PBMCs), collected when the disease was refractory, from a patient treated with antithyroid drugs. The receptor source for this set is a woman in her thirties or forties with Graves disease.

The V and J genes are TRBV28 and TRBJ2-7; 12 bases agree with TRBD2. The V segment lost 5 bases and the J segment 4 bases; nucleotides outside the gene matches: 12. Germline CDR1 is MDHEN and CDR2 is SYDVKM. The CDR3 is made up of 17 amino acids. The DNA for the CDR3 is TGTGCCAGCAGTACGACTAGCGGGAGATCTGCGTGGTACGAGCAGTACTTC. Protein sequence: CASSTTSGRSAWYEQYF.

The V and J genes are TRBV11-2 and TRBJ2-5; 9 bases agree with TRBD2. CDR1 is SGHAT and CDR2 is FQNNGV in the germline V gene. CDR3 size: 17 residues. V dropped 5 bases and J dropped 6; count of bases not matched to a gene: 16. Here the CDR3 DNA reads TGTGCCAGCAGCCCCATTAGGGGGCGGGAGGGCCCCAAGACCCAGTACTTC. Encoded protein: CASSPIRGREGPKTQYF.

The J gene is TRBJ1-1, the V gene TRBV5-6; D might be TRBD1 (5 bases). The CDR3 has 14 residues. The germline V gene has CDR1 SGHDT and CDR2 YYEEEE. V was trimmed by 3 bases and J by 2 bases, leaving 11 bases between them. CDR3 region: CASSYRFKNTEAFF. CDR3 in DNA: TGTGCCAGCAGCTACAGGTTCAAAAACACTGAAGCTTTCTTT.

This clonotype was found a few times. The chain combines TRBV11-2 with TRBJ2-1; 7 bases map to TRBD2. CDR3 length equals 14 residues. The V segment lost 4 bases and the J segment 9 bases; nucleotides outside the gene matches: 9. From germline, CDR1 is SGHAT and CDR2 FQNNGV. Written as DNA, the CDR3 is TGTGCCAGCAGCTCAAGACTAGCTCCAAGTGAGCAGTTCTTC. It yields the protein CASSSRLAPSEQFF.

This clonotype was detected ten times or more. The chain is built from TRBV12-3 or TRBV12-4 and TRBJ2-2; no firm D call. Trimming took off 3 bases at V and 6 bases at J, with 5 bases between the two ends. CDR3 length: 12 residues. This CDR3 is CASSLRPGELFF. CDR3 nucleotides: TGTGCCAGCAGTTTGAGGCCCGGGGAGCTGTTTTTT.

This clonotype appeared many times. The chain links TRBV20-1 to TRBJ2-1; TRBD2 matches at 12 bases. From germline, CDR1 is DFQATT and CDR2 SNEGSKA (reference sequence). Losses at the gene ends were 2 bases for V and 7 bases for J; bases not matched to a gene: 6. This CDR3 has 15 amino acids. CDR3 amino acids: CSARLAGGPRNEQFF. The CDR3 nucleotides read TGCAGTGCTAGACTAGCGGGAGGGCCGAGGAATGAGCAGTTCTTC.

This clonotype has at least ten counts. The genes are TRBV12-3 or TRBV12-4 and TRBJ2-7; the D gene is possibly TRBD2 (6 bases). V was pared by 5 bases and J by 0 bases, with 11 bases between. There are 14 residues in the CDR3. The CDR3 bases are TGTGCCAGCAGTCCTGACGGGAGCTCCTACGAGCAGTACTTC. Its translation is CASSPDGSSYEQYF.

This clonotype was recorded many times. The chain has TRBV6-1 and TRBJ1-1, with TRBD1 as a possible D gene (6 bases). The V end was cut by 6 bases, the J end by 4 bases, with 18 bases between. The germline CDR1 and CDR2 sequences are MNHNS and SASEGT. CDR3 length: 15 residues. CDR3 in DNA: TGTGCCAGCAGCGAATCGATAGGGGGGAGCACTGAAGCTTTCTTT. Translation gives CASSESIGGSTEAFF.

This chain uses TRBV30 with TRBJ1-1; weak D call: TRBD1 (5 bases). The CDR3 is made up of 14 amino acids. The germline CDR1 and CDR2 sequences are GTSNPN and SVGIG (reference sequence). V shed 0 bases and J shed 3 bases, with 11 bases lying between them. The CDR3, as DNA: TGTGCCTGGAGTGTCTACAGGCGCGACACTGAAGCTTTCTTT. Its translation is CAWSVYRRDTEAFF.

With respect to this clonotype: A junction end diverges from the germline sequence, so it may reflect a read error. CDR3 DNA: TGTGCCAGCAGACGAACGCTAGCAAGCACCGGAGAGCTGTTTTTT. Translation: CASRRTLASTGELFF. This chain joins TRBV6-2 or TRBV6-3 and TRBJ2-2, with a weak D call TRBD2 (5 bases). Looked up from germline, CDR1 is MNHEY and CDR2 is SVGEGT. The CDR3 sequence is 15 residues long.

This clonotype appeared many times. This sequence joins TRBV28 and TRBJ2-7; maybe TRBD1 (5 bases). The germline CDR1 and CDR2 sequences are MDHEN and SYDVKM. The CDR3 has 15 amino acids. V dropped 3 bases and J dropped 4 bases, with 16 bases sitting between them. CDR3 amino acids: CASSLSDARTYEQYF. CDR3 nucleotides: TGTGCCAGCAGTTTGAGTGACGCCAGGACATACGAGCAGTACTTC.

This clonotype has only a few counts. The chain couples TRBV27 to TRBJ1-6; D is uncertain. V gave up 3 bases and J gave up 6 bases, with 6 bases separating them. The CDR3 contains 13 residues. Germline V gene data show CDR1 as MNHEY and CDR2 as SMNVEV (reference sequence). The CDR3 DNA is TGTGCCAGCAGTTTCGGCGTTAATTCACCCCTCCACTTT. This sequence encodes CASSFGVNSPLHF.

This rearrangement joins TRBV5-1 to TRBJ2-2, with D unclear. Germline V gene sequence: CDR1 SGHRS, CDR2 YFSETQ. Trimming took off 7 bases at V and 3 bases at J, with 7 bases between the two ends. The CDR3 has 12 amino acids. The CDR3 DNA is TGCGCCAGCCTTGGGGACACCGGGGAGCTGTTTTTT. Protein: CASLGDTGELFF.

This clonotype was recorded at least ten times. The chain uses TRBV12-3 or TRBV12-4 and TRBJ1-1, with TRBD1 identical over 9 bases. This CDR3 spans 15 amino acids. V was clipped by 0 bases and J by 4 bases; unmatched bases: 3. The CDR3 DNA reads as TGTGCCAGCAGTTTAGCGCTGACAGGGGGCACTGAAGCTTTCTTT. It encodes CASSLALTGGTEAFF.

The chain links TRBV19 to TRBJ1-3, with D possibly TRBD1 on 5 matching bases. This CDR3 has 14 amino acids. Germline V gene sequence: CDR1 LNHDA, CDR2 SQIVND (reference sequence). V was trimmed by 4 bases and J by 3 bases, leaving 10 bases between them. This CDR3 is CASSTGTDGNTIYF. CDR3 nucleotide sequence: TGTGCCAGTAGTACCGGGACGGATGGAAACACCATATATTTT.